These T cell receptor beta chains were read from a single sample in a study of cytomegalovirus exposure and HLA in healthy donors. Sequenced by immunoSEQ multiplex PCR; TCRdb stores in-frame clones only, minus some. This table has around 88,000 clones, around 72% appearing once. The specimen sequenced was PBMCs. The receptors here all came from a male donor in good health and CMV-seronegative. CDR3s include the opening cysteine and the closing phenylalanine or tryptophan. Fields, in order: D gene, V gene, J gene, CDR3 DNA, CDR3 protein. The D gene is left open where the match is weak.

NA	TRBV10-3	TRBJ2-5	TGTGCCACCCGAGGGGGCCAAGAGACCCAGTACTTC	CATRGGQETQYF
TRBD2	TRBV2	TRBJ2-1	TGTGCCAGCTCTACGGGACTAGCGGGTCCTGCTGGCAATGAGCAGTTCTTC	CASSTGLAGPAGNEQFF
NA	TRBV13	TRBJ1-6	TGTGCCAGCAGCCTACTAAGGACGCACCAGGGCTCCTATAATTCACCCCTCCACTTT	CASSLLRTHQGSYNSPLHF
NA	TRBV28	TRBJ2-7	TGTGCCAGCAGTTTATCAGGGATTACCTACGAGCAGTACTTC	CASSLSGITYEQYF
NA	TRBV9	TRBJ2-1	TGTGCCAGCAGCGTACGCACTACCTCCTACAATGAGCAGTTCTTC	CASSVRTTSYNEQFF
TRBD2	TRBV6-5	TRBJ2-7	TGTGCCAGCAGGCTAGCGGGAGCCCACGAGCAGTACTTC	CASRLAGAHEQYF
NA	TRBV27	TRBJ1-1	TGTGCCAGCACCACACCCCGAGGAGAGGGTAGCACTGAAGCTTTCTTT	CASTTPRGEGSTEAFF
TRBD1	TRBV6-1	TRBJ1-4	TGTGCCAGCACCCTCGGGACAGTGAATGAAAAACTGTTTTTT	CASTLGTVNEKLFF
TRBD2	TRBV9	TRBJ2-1	TGTGCCAGCAGCGTGGGGACTAGCGGGAGGATGGACAATGAGCAGTTCTTC	CASSVGTSGRMDNEQFF
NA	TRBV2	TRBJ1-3	TGTGCCAGCAGTCTTAAAGGGGCGCGCTCTGGAAACACCATATATTTT	CASSLKGARSGNTIYF
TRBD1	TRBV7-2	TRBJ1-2	TGTGCCAGCAGCCCGATCCACAGGGGGCGCCTCTATGGCTACACCTTC	CASSPIHRGRLYGYTF
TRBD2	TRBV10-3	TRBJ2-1	TGTGCCTTCCCTAGCGGGAGGATAAGAAATGAGCAGTTCTTC	CAFPSGRIRNEQFF
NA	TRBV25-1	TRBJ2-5	TGTGCCAGCAGTGGAGGGCGGAATTTCCAAGAGACCCAGTACTTC	CASSGGRNFQETQYF
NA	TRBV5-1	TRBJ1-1	TGCGCCAGCAGCTTGACAGGGCCTAACACTGAAGCTTTCTTT	CASSLTGPNTEAFF